Below, 18 T cell receptor beta chains from the same sample are listed, as sequenced in a study of T cells after yellow fever vaccination. Via MiXCR, TCRdb re-called the 5' RACE reads, giving one row per CDR3 protein. The data hold 510,000 or so distinct CDR3 sequences, with 19% observed a single time. Sequences were derived from PBMCs, sampled 15 days after the yellow fever booster vaccination. The receptors derive from a man in his thirties or forties who received the YFV17D yellow fever vaccine.

This clonotype was recorded a few times. The V call is TRBV10-3, the J call TRBJ2-5, with 8 nucleotides matching TRBD2. The ends lost 0 bases at V and 2 bases at J; junction bases unmatched: 5. Germline V gene lookup returns CDR1 ENHRY and CDR2 SYGVKD. The CDR3 covers 16 residues. As DNA, the CDR3 is TGTGCCATCAGTGAGTCGACGACGGGAGGGCAAGAGACCCAGTACTTC. It yields the protein CAISESTTGGQETQYF.

This sequence joins TRBV12-3 or TRBV12-4 and TRBJ1-1, with 8 bases that match TRBD1. This CDR3 has 14 amino acids. V shed 5 bases and J 6 bases; nucleotides not matched to a gene: 8. CDR3 region: CASSRTGIFSEAFF. The CDR3 DNA is TGTGCCAGCAGTCGGACAGGGATATTCTCTGAAGCTTTCTTT.

V gene TRBV12-3 or TRBV12-4 combines with J gene TRBJ1-5, with D tentatively TRBD1 (5 bases). Trimming removed 7 bases from V and 3 bases from J, with 13 bases in between. The CDR3 is 14 residues long. For the CDR3, the DNA is TGTGCCAGCACCCCCGGGACGGACAATCAGCCCCAGCATTTT. It is translated as CASTPGTDNQPQHF.

The chain recombines TRBV28 with TRBJ2-3; 7 positions match TRBD2. This CDR3 contains 16 residues. Per the germline V gene, CDR1 is MDHEN and CDR2 is SYDVKM. Losses at the gene ends were 4 bases for V and 1 base for J; bases not matched to a gene: 8. The CDR3 reads CASSSLAVSGTDTQYF. CDR3 DNA: TGTGCCAGCAGTTCCCTAGCGGTCTCCGGCACAGATACGCAGTATTTT.

The chain employs TRBV12-3 or TRBV12-4 and TRBJ2-2; TRBD2 matches 13 bases. CDR3 length: 15 residues. The junction had 5 bases not matched to a gene; V was cut back by 6 bases and J by 7 bases. CDR3 loop: CASRNGLAGVGELFF. CDR3 sequence (DNA): TGTGCCAGCAGGAACGGACTAGCGGGAGTCGGGGAGCTGTTTTTT.

V usage is TRBV11-2 and J usage is TRBJ1-1, with D uncertain. This CDR3 comprises 13 residues. Germline V gene lookup returns CDR1 SGHAT and CDR2 FQNNGV. The V end lost 3 bases, the J end lost 5 bases, and 10 bases lay between the germline ends. The CDR3 here is CASSFLQWTEAFF. In nucleotides, the CDR3 is TGTGCCAGCAGCTTCCTCCAGTGGACTGAAGCTTTCTTT.

The chain employs TRBV29-1 and TRBJ2-5; no definite D call. The germline V gene has CDR1 SQVTM and CDR2 ANQGSEA. The CDR3 loop spans 10 amino acids. Deletions cut 7 bases from V and 5 bases from J, with 8 bases between. The CDR3 sequence is CSGAEETQYF. Written as DNA, the CDR3 is TGCAGCGGGGCTGAGGAGACCCAGTACTTC.

This chain uses TRBV3-1 with TRBJ2-1; D is ambiguous. Germline V gene sequence: CDR1 LGHDT, CDR2 YNNKEL (reference sequence). This CDR3 region has 12 residues. The V gene lost 3 bases and the J gene lost 11 bases, with 11 bases spanning the gap. The CDR3 DNA follows: TGTGCCAGCAGCCAGGTGCTGGGAAAGCAGTTCTTC. This encodes CASSQVLGKQFF.

This clonotype came up a few times. The chain carries TRBV7-2 and TRBJ2-1; 7 positions match TRBD2. After removal of 3 bases from V and 9 bases from J, the junction contained 8 bases not matched to a gene. This CDR3 has 14 amino acids. CDR1 SGHTA and CDR2 FQGNSA come from the germline V gene. The CDR3, as DNA: TGTGCCAGCAGCTTCCTTGGACTAGTAGGTGAGCAGTTCTTC. It encodes CASSFLGLVGEQFF.

This chain connects TRBV9 to TRBJ2-1, with D maybe TRBD2 (5 bases). The CDR3 totals 13 residues. V lost 8 bases and J 12 bases, leaving 21 bases between the germline ends. Germline CDR1 SGDLS, CDR2 YYNGEE. CDR3 protein: CARRDLKVEWQFF. The CDR3 DNA is TGTGCCAGGAGGGATTTGAAAGTTGAATGGCAGTTCTTC.

The sample holds many counts of this clonotype. The chain uses TRBV5-1 and TRBJ1-2; D gene ambiguous. The CDR3 loop spans 13 amino acids. Germline lookup yields CDR1 SGHRS and CDR2 YFSETQ. V was pared by 2 bases and J by 8 bases, with 13 bases between. The CDR3 DNA sequence: TGCGCCAGCAGCTTAAGGGAGGCCAACGGCTACACCTTC. Translation gives CASSLREANGYTF.

The chain combines TRBV7-8 with TRBJ1-1, with D possibly matching TRBD1 (5 bases). CDR3 length equals 15 residues. Trimming took off 7 bases at V and 2 bases at J, with 17 bases between the two ends. The V gene's germline CDR1 is SGHVS and CDR2 FQNEAQ. The CDR3 DNA sequence: TGTGCCAGCACCCTCGCTGGGGCGGGAAACACTGAAGCTTTCTTT. Its translation: CASTLAGAGNTEAFF.

The chain uses TRBV7-9 and TRBJ2-5; TRBD2 might be the D (5 bases). The CDR3 has 15 amino acids. Trimming stripped 4 bases from V and 2 bases from J, with 14 bases between. The germline V gene encodes CDR1 SEHNR and CDR2 FQNEAQ (reference sequence). As DNA, the CDR3 is TGTGCCAGCAGCTCTCTTTTGAGGGATCAAGAGACCCAGTACTTC. This sequence encodes CASSSLLRDQETQYF.

The chain is built from TRBV19 and TRBJ1-1, with 10 bases identical to TRBD1. J lost 4 bases, V lost 2 bases, and 1 base had no gene match. The germline V gene encodes CDR1 LNHDA and CDR2 SQIVND (reference sequence). The CDR3 loop spans 14 amino acids. CDR3 coding DNA: TGTGCCAGTAGTATAAGGACAGGGGGCACTGAAGCTTTCTTT. Its translation: CASSIRTGGTEAFF.

The table lists this clonotype with a few counts. The rearrangement joins TRBV7-9 to TRBJ1-4; 8 nucleotides match TRBD1. CDR1 and CDR2 from the germline V gene are SEHNR and FQNEAQ (reference sequence). The V segment lost 4 bases and the J segment 8 bases; nucleotides outside the gene matches: 0. The CDR3 runs to 12 residues. In DNA form, the CDR3 reads TGTGCCAGCAGCTGGGACAGGGAAAAACTGTTTTTT. It yields the protein CASSWDREKLFF.

At least ten counts were recorded for this clonotype. CDR3 sequence reads: CASSLRASGPLSYNEQFF. DNA for the CDR3: TGTGCCAGCAGCTTAAGGGCTAGCGGACCCCTTTCCTACAATGAGCAGTTCTTC. This sequence joins TRBV7-6 and TRBJ2-1, with TRBD2 matching over 7 bases. The CDR3 has 18 amino acids. From germline, CDR1 is SGHVS and CDR2 FNYEAQ. V lost 2 bases, J lost 1 base, and 11 bases stayed unmatched.

A few counts support this clonotype. The chain uses TRBV10-3 and TRBJ2-7; 8 nucleotides agree with TRBD2. CDR3 size: 15 residues. From germline, CDR1 is ENHRY and CDR2 SYGVKD. With V trimmed by 2 bases and J by 4 bases, 7 bases remained unmatched. The CDR3 nucleotides read TGTGCCATCAGTGAGGGAGCGGGAGTAAGATACGAGCAGTACTTC. This translates into CAISEGAGVRYEQYF.

J is TRBJ2-3 and V is TRBV20-1, with D tentatively TRBD2 (6 bases). This CDR3 is built from 17 residues. Trimming cost V 4 bases and J 2 bases, with 22 bases left between them. The germline CDR1 and CDR2 sequences are DFQATT and SNEGSKA (reference sequence). The CDR3 reads CSAIGGTTGKLTDTQYF. CDR3 coding DNA: TGCAGTGCTATAGGAGGGACCACCGGGAAACTCACAGATACGCAGTATTTT.